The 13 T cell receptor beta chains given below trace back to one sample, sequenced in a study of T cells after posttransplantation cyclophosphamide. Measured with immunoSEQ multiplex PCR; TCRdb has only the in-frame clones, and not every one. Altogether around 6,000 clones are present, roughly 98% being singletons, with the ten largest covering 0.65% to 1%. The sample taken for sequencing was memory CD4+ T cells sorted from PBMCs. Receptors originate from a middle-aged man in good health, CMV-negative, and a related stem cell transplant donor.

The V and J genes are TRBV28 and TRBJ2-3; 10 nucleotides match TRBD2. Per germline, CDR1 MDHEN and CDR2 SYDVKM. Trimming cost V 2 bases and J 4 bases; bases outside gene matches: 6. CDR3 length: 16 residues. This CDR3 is CASSLRLAGVSDTQYF. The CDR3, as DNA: TGTGCCAGCAGTTTAAGGCTAGCGGGAGTGTCAGATACGCAGTATTTT. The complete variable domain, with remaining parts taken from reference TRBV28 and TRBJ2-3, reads DVKVTQSSRYLVKRTGEKVFLECVQDMDHENMFWYRQDPGLGLRLIYFSYDVKMKEKGDIPEGYSVSREKKERFSLILESASTNQTSMYLCASSLRLAGVSDTQYFGPGTRLTVL.

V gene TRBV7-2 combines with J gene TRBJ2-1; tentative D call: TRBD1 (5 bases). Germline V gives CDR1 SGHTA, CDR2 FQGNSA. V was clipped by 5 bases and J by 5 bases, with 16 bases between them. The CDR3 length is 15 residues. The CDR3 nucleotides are TGTGCCAGCAGCCCCAGGGCGTTACCGAACAATGAGCAGTTCTTC. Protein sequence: CASSPRALPNNEQFF.

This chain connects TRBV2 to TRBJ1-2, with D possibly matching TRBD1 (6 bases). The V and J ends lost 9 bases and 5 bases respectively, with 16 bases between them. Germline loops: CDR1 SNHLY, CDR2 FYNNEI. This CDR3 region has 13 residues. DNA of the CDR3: TGTGCCAGTTCAGGGGAGAGGCAATATGGCTACACCTTC. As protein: CASSGERQYGYTF. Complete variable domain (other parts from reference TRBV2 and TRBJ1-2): EPEVTQTPSHQVTQMGQEVILRCVPISNHLYFYWYRQILGQKVEFLVSFYNNEISEKSEIFDDQFSVERPDGSNFTLKIRSTKLEDSAMYFCASSGERQYGYTFGSGTRLTVV.

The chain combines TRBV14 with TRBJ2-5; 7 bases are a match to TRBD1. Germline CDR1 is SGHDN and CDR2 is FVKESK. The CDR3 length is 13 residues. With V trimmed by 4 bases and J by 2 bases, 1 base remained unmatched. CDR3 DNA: TGTGCCAGCAGCCGGGACAGACAAGAGACCCAGTACTTC. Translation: CASSRDRQETQYF.

CDR3 loop: CSVWDRGNNQPQHF. The CDR3, as DNA: TGCAGCGTCTGGGACAGGGGAAACAATCAGCCCCAGCATTTT. V and J are TRBV29-1 and TRBJ1-5; TRBD1 aligns across 10 bases. CDR3 length equals 14 residues. CDR1 is SQVTM and CDR2 is ANQGSEA in the germline V gene. Unmatched junction bases numbered 5, after V lost 6 bases and J lost 3 bases.

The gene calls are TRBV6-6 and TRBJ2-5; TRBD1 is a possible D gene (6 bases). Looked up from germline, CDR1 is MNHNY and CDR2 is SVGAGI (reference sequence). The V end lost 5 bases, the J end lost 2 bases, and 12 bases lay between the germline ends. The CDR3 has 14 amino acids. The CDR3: CASSPQDRQETQYF. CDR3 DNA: TGTGCCAGCAGTCCCCAGGACAGACAAGAGACCCAGTACTTC.

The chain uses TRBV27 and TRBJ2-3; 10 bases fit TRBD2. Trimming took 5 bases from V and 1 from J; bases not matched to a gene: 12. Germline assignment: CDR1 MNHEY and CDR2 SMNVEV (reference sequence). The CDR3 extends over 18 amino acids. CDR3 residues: CASSPTWISGRGTDTQYF. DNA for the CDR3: TGTGCCAGCAGTCCCACGTGGATAAGCGGGAGGGGCACAGATACGCAGTATTTT.

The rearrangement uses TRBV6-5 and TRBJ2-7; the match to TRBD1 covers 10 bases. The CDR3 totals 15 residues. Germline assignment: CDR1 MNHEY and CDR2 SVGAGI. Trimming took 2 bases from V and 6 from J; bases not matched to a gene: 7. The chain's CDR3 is CASSYIRQGATEQYF. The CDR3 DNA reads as TGTGCCAGCAGTTACATTAGACAGGGGGCGACCGAGCAGTACTTC.

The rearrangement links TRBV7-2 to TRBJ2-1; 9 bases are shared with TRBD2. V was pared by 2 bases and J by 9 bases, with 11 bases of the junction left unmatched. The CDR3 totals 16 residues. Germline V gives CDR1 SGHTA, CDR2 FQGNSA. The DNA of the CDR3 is TGTGCCAGCAGCTTATCGGCGGGAGGGCCGGGTAGTGAGCAGTTCTTC. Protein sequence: CASSLSAGGPGSEQFF.

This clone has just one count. CDR3: CASGGAGPYEQYF. The CDR3 DNA follows: TGTGCCAGCGGGGGAGCGGGGCCCTACGAGCAGTACTTC. V usage is TRBV6-6 and J usage is TRBJ2-7; 7 positions agree with TRBD2. The CDR3 is made up of 13 amino acids. Germline CDR1 and CDR2: MNHNY and SVGAGI (reference sequence). V dropped 8 bases and J dropped 2; count of bases not matched to a gene: 6.

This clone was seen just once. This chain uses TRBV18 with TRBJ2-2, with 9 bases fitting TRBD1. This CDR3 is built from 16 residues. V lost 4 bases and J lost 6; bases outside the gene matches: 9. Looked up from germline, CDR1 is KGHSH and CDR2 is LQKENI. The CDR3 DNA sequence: TGTGCCAGCTCACTTTCCCGGGACAGGGACGCCGGGGAGCTGTTTTTT. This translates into CASSLSRDRDAGELFF.

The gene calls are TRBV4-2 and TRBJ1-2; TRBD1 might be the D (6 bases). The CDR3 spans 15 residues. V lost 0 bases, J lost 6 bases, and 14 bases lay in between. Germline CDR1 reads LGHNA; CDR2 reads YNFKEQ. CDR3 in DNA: TGTGCCAGCAGCCAAGAGACCGGACAGTACGATGGCTACACCTTC. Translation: CASSQETGQYDGYTF.

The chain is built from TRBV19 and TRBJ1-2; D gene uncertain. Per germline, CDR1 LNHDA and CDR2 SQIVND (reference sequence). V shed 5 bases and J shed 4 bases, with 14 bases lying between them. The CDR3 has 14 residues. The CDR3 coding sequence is TGTGCCAGTAGTCTCAGACTTGGCGGCTATGGCTACACCTTC. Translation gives CASSLRLGGYGYTF. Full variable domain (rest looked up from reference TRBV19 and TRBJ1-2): DGGITQSPKYLFRKEGQNVTLSCEQNLNHDAMYWYRQDPGQGLRLIYYSQIVNDFQKGDIAEGYSVSREKKESFPLTVTSAQKNPTAFYLCASSLRLGGYGYTFGSGTRLTVV.